Each of the 4 T cell receptor beta chains below was sequenced from the same sample in a study of blood T cell repertoires in COVID-19. Generated by immunoSEQ multiplex PCR, the TCRdb table keeps only in-frame clones and is missing some. This table has roughly 240,000 clones, around four fifths appearing once. The sample comprised peripheral blood. These receptors came from a man in his fifties or sixties who had recovered from COVID-19.

CDR3 DNA sequence: TGCGCCAGCAGCCAGGTCGACAAGCCGCAGTATTTT. Its protein product is CASSQVDKPQYF. This chain uses TRBV4-1 with TRBJ2-3; no firm D call. V gave up 3 bases and J gave up 10 bases, with 11 bases separating them. The germline V gene encodes CDR1 MGHRA and CDR2 YSYEKL. The CDR3 covers 12 residues.

The chain is built from TRBV7-2 and TRBJ1-6, with D uncertain. The germline gives CDR1 SGHTA, CDR2 FQGNSA. The CDR3 extends over 13 amino acids. Trimming cost V 7 bases and J 9 bases, with 13 bases left between them. CDR3 amino acids: CASTPGLGSPLHF. The CDR3 region has the DNA TGTGCCAGCACCCCGGGTCTTGGTTCACCCCTCCACTTT.

This rearrangement joins TRBV14 to TRBJ2-1, with TRBD2 matching 14 bases. The trim removed 4 bases at V and 10 bases at J, leaving 9 bases unmatched. Germline loops: CDR1 SGHDN, CDR2 FVKESK. The CDR3 contains 16 residues. The CDR3 here is CASSPRLAGGPREQFF. In DNA form, the CDR3 reads TGTGCCAGCAGCCCTCGACTAGCGGGGGGGCCCAGGGAGCAGTTCTTC.

This clone was found once. For the CDR3, the DNA is TGTGCCAGCAGCTTGGGGGGCCGCGACTATGGCTACACCTTC. Its translation is CASSLGGRDYGYTF. This chain connects TRBV5-4 to TRBJ1-2, with a weak D call TRBD1 (5 bases). The CDR3 length is 14 residues. Germline CDR1 SGHNT, CDR2 YYREEE (reference sequence). V lost 0 bases and J 3 bases, leaving 9 bases between the germline ends.